This TCR beta chain was identified during a study of shared clonotypes between healthy human individuals. Findings of the study overall: Sharing across four donors was highest in naive CD4 (around 5%) and lowest in memory CD8 (approximately 0.4%). Large depth notwithstanding, sorted-subset sequencing proved incomplete by rarefaction.

Only in-frame clones appear in the TCRdb table, and some are missing; sequencing was by immunoSEQ multiplex PCR. This sample yields 600,000 to 800,000 clones, of which over 55% are seen a single time; under 2% belongs to the top ten. This clone was counted only a few times. What it recognizes is unknown. The receptor's source is a woman aged 25 to 39 in good health. Source material: memory CD4+ T cells sorted from blood. Specified subset: CD45RA-negative fraction.

Written as DNA, the CDR3 is TGCGCCAGCAGCCCTAATACAGGGGGCACTGAAGCTTTCTTT. It translates to CASSPNTGGTEAFF. The chain employs TRBV5-1 and TRBJ1-1; TRBD1 matches 8 bases. Germline CDR1 is SGHRS and CDR2 is YFSETQ. This CDR3 contains 14 residues. V lost 4 bases and J lost 4; bases outside the gene matches: 6.